The present entry profiles one T cell receptor (beta chain) with its context. What it recognizes is unknown. The entry originates in a study of siplizumab effects on memory and regulatory T cells. The study, taken as a whole, reports: The mapping of alloreactive clones to unstimulated subsets covered only a minor fraction of them. Naive T cells appeared more varied than memory cells and looked like key alloresponse contributors. Alloreactive sequences traceable to unstimulated CD4+ memory cells declined significantly under siplizumab.

Trimming took 3 bases from V and 5 from J; bases not matched to a gene: 14. The V gene's germline CDR1 is SGHRS and CDR2 YFSETQ. CDR3 length: 17 residues. Per sample, the assay covered 80,000 to 100,000 TCR templates. Repertoires were generated with immunoSEQ multiplex PCR, while TCRdb's copy carries only in-frame clones and drops some. The sample includes 87,000 or so clones, about 90% of them seen just once. What was sequenced was CD4+ T cells sorted from blood. This clonotype originated in a human donor in good health. This chain links TRBV5-1 with TRBJ2-5; 9 bases map to TRBD2. CDR3 in amino acids: CASSSGLSSGKMETQYF. CDR3 DNA sequence: TGCGCCAGCAGCTCGGGACTTTCTAGCGGGAAGATGGAGACCCAGTACTTC.